The 23 T cell receptor beta chains below come from one sample, sequenced in a study of Ad26.COV2.S vaccination and SARS-CoV-2 variants. TCRdb's copy holds only in-frame clones and misses some; the assay was immunoSEQ multiplex PCR. The sample yields approximately 340,000 clones, 92% seen once. Sequenced material: peripheral blood, taken after recovery from COVID-19. These receptors were taken from a human donor who had recovered from COVID-19.

This chain connects TRBV3-1 (or the pseudogene TRBV3-2) to TRBJ2-1; maybe TRBD2 (5 bases). Germline V gives CDR1 LGHDT, CDR2 YNNKEL (reference sequence). CDR3 length: 18 amino acids. Deletions cut 3 bases from V and 3 bases from J, with 21 bases between. The CDR3 nucleotides are TGTGCCAGCAGCCACCCCCTCAAAGCGGATCTTCGCTACAATGAGCAGTTCTTC. Translated: CASSHPLKADLRYNEQFF.

V usage is TRBV20-1 and J usage is TRBJ1-6, with a possible D match to TRBD1 (6 bases). Germline values: CDR1 DFQATT, CDR2 SNEGSKA (reference sequence). V lost 6 bases and J lost 6, with 15 bases in between. The CDR3 covers 14 residues. The CDR3 DNA sequence: TGCAGTGCCAGTGGACAGACTCCTAATTCACCCCTCCACTTT. Its translation is CSASGQTPNSPLHF.

The chain couples TRBV6-2 or TRBV6-3 to TRBJ1-2, with TRBD1 identical over 7 bases. This CDR3 region has 16 residues. Germline V gives CDR1 MNHEY, CDR2 SVGEGT. V was pared by 5 bases and J by 0 bases, with 9 bases of the junction left unmatched. The CDR3 nucleotides read TGTGCCAGCAGTGCCCCGGGGACAGCTGCTAACTATGGCTACACCTTC. Amino acids: CASSAPGTAANYGYTF.

This clone was seen only once. This chain links TRBV5-1 with TRBJ1-1; no reliable D call. Germline V gives CDR1 SGHRS, CDR2 YFSETQ. The CDR3 totals 12 residues. Trimming cost V 6 bases and J 6 bases, with 12 bases left between them. CDR3 residues: CASNGLGAEAFF. Here the CDR3 DNA reads TGCGCCAGCAACGGTCTCGGTGCTGAAGCTTTCTTT.

The J gene is TRBJ1-1, the V gene TRBV7-9; D gene ambiguous. The ends were cut back, 7 bases at V and 7 bases at J, with 13 bases in the middle. This CDR3 is built from 12 residues. The germline V gene has CDR1 SEHNR and CDR2 FQNEAQ (reference sequence). The CDR3 nucleotides are TGTGCCAGCACCCTACCCTTGGTTGAAGCTTTCTTT. Amino acid sequence: CASTLPLVEAFF.

This chain links TRBV5-4 with TRBJ1-2, with 7 bases lining up with TRBD1. Trimming removed 0 bases from V and 1 base from J; junction bases left unmatched: 6. Per germline, CDR1 SGHNT and CDR2 YYREEE (reference sequence). The CDR3 contains 16 residues. CDR3 residues: CASSLGGTVVNYGYTF. CDR3 DNA: TGTGCCAGCAGCTTGGGAGGGACAGTCGTTAACTATGGCTACACCTTC.

The chain couples TRBV14 to TRBJ1-5; D perhaps matches TRBD1 (5 bases). CDR1 and CDR2 from the germline V gene are SGHDN and FVKESK. The CDR3 is 13 amino acids. Trimming cost V 6 bases and J 4 bases, with 10 bases left between them. The CDR3 DNA reads as TGTGCCAGCAGTACAGGTATTAATCAGCCCCAGCATTTT. This translates into CASSTGINQPQHF.

The J gene is TRBJ2-1, the V gene TRBV25-1; no reliable D call. Trimming stripped 4 bases from V and 5 bases from J, with 9 bases between. Germline V gene sequence: CDR1 MGHDK, CDR2 SYGVNS. The CDR3 spans 13 residues. The CDR3: CASSVKSNNEQFF. The DNA for the CDR3 is TGTGCCAGCAGTGTAAAGAGCAACAATGAGCAGTTCTTC.

V and J are TRBV4-2 and TRBJ2-1, with D possibly being TRBD1 or TRBD2 (6 bases each). The V gene lost 7 bases and the J gene lost 11 bases, with 15 bases spanning the gap. Germline V gene lookup returns CDR1 LGHNA and CDR2 YNFKEQ. This CDR3 is built from 12 residues. CDR3 in amino acids: CASKPNRGQQFF. In DNA, the CDR3 is TGTGCCAGCAAACCCAACCGGGGGCAGCAGTTCTTC.

This sequence joins TRBV7-3 and TRBJ2-7; D is perhaps TRBD1 (6 bases). The CDR3 covers 15 residues. V was shortened by 2 bases and J by 2 bases, with 13 bases between the two germline ends. In germline, CDR1 is SGHTA, CDR2 FQGTGA. The CDR3 spells CASSLGQMGPYEQYF. In nucleotides, the CDR3 is TGTGCCAGCAGCTTAGGACAGATGGGCCCCTACGAGCAGTACTTC.

The chain links TRBV7-9 to TRBJ1-4; 7 bases line up with TRBD1. Germline values: CDR1 SEHNR, CDR2 FQNEAQ (reference sequence). V lost 4 bases to trimming and J lost 1 base; unmatched junction nucleotides: 9. The CDR3 totals 17 residues. The CDR3 loop reads CASSWATGAGTNEKLFF. Written as DNA, the CDR3 is TGTGCCAGCAGCTGGGCTACAGGGGCCGGAACTAATGAAAAACTGTTTTTT.

The genes are TRBV27 and TRBJ1-2, with 9 bases fitting TRBD1. Germline V lookup: CDR1 MNHEY, CDR2 SMNVEV (reference sequence). V shed 6 bases, J shed 6 bases, and the junction held 5 bases outside the gene matches. The CDR3 sequence is 13 residues long. CDR3 in DNA: TGTGCCAGCAGGCCGGGACAGGGCGATGGCTACACCTTC. This sequence encodes CASRPGQGDGYTF.

This chain uses TRBV6-5 with TRBJ2-1, with TRBD2 matching over 8 bases. Trimming at V came to 5 bases and at J to 6 bases, leaving 9 bases not matched to a gene. Germline loops: CDR1 MNHEY, CDR2 SVGAGI. The CDR3 extends over 15 amino acids. CDR3 protein: CASSTIYSGGNEQFF. The CDR3 DNA is TGTGCCAGCAGTACCATCTACAGCGGGGGCAATGAGCAGTTCTTC.

This rearrangement joins TRBV6-2 or TRBV6-3 to TRBJ2-1; 13 bases are a match to TRBD2. The germline CDR1 and CDR2 sequences are MNHEY and SVGEGT. The V and J ends lost 1 base and 3 bases, in that order; junction bases with no gene match: 0. The CDR3 is made up of 16 amino acids. CDR3 loop: CASSYWTSGGYNEQFF. In DNA form, the CDR3 reads TGTGCCAGCAGTTACTGGACTAGCGGGGGCTACAATGAGCAGTTCTTC.

This clone came up once. This rearrangement joins TRBV27 to TRBJ2-7; perhaps TRBD2 as D (5 bases). Trimming left V 7 bases short and J 6 bases short, with 19 bases between. This CDR3 has 14 amino acids. CDR1 MNHEY and CDR2 SMNVEV come from the germline V gene (reference sequence). Here the CDR3 DNA reads TGTGCCAGCATTGGCCGGGGAGAACTAGGCGAGCAGTACTTC. Translated, it gives CASIGRGELGEQYF.

V is TRBV5-6 and J is TRBJ2-7; TRBD1 aligns across 10 bases. This CDR3 region has 14 residues. Germline CDR1 reads SGHDT; CDR2 reads YYEEEE. V gave up 2 bases and J gave up 2 bases; unmatched junction bases: 1. The CDR3 coding sequence is TGTGCCAGCAGCTTTGGGACAGGGGCCTACGAGCAGTACTTC. This gives the protein CASSFGTGAYEQYF. The full variable domain, rest sourced from reference TRBV5-6 and TRBJ2-7, is DAGVTQSPTHLIKTRGQQVTLRCSPKSGHDTVSWYQQALGQGPQFIFQYYEEEERQRGNFPDRFSGHQFPNYSSELNVNALLLGDSALYLCASSFGTGAYEQYFGPGTRLTVT.

V and J are TRBV29-1 and TRBJ1-1, with TRBD1 as a possible D gene (5 bases). V was trimmed by 7 bases and J by 2 bases, leaving 14 bases between them. Germline assignment: CDR1 SQVTM and CDR2 ANQGSEA. The CDR3 loop spans 13 amino acids. The CDR3 nucleotides are TGCAGCGCCACCGGGGGGGGAAACACTGAAGCTTTCTTT. Its protein product is CSATGGGNTEAFF.

This chain uses TRBV24-1 with TRBJ1-1; D not resolved. Germline V gene lookup returns CDR1 KGHDR and CDR2 SFDVKD. The CDR3 contains 16 residues. V shed 1 base and J shed 1 base, with 12 bases lying between them. The CDR3 here is CATSDLRDTTNTEAFF. CDR3 DNA: TGTGCCACCAGTGATTTACGCGACACTACGAACACTGAAGCTTTCTTT.

This chain uses TRBV6-5 with TRBJ2-7; TRBD1 might be the D (5 bases). Germline loops: CDR1 MNHEY, CDR2 SVGAGI. This CDR3 comprises 15 residues. The ends were cut back, 0 bases at V and 0 bases at J, with 9 bases in the middle. The CDR3 coding sequence is TGTGCCAGCAGTTACTCGGAAAGGGGCTCCTACGAGCAGTACTTC. This gives the protein CASSYSERGSYEQYF.

The chain joins TRBV27 to TRBJ1-2, with D hard to call. The germline CDR1 and CDR2 sequences are MNHEY and SMNVEV (reference sequence). Trimming removed 5 bases from V and 0 bases from J, with 25 bases in between. The CDR3 loop spans 19 amino acids. The CDR3 DNA follows: TGTGCCAGCAGTACCCTAATCGCCCTGAGGTCAAAAGCTAACTATGGCTACACCTTC. Amino acid sequence: CASSTLIALRSKANYGYTF.

V usage is TRBV2 and J usage is TRBJ1-2, with D tentatively TRBD1 (5 bases). V was trimmed by 1 base and J by 4 bases, leaving 13 bases between them. This CDR3 spans 15 amino acids. Germline lookup yields CDR1 SNHLY and CDR2 FYNNEI. The CDR3 loop is CASSEGGILSYGYTF. The CDR3 nucleotides are TGTGCCAGCAGTGAAGGGGGGATTTTGAGCTATGGCTACACCTTC.

The chain uses TRBV5-8 and TRBJ1-4; 9 nucleotides align to TRBD1. This CDR3 comprises 15 residues. Unmatched junction bases numbered 2, after V lost 2 bases and J lost 3 bases. Germline V gene lookup returns CDR1 SGHTS and CDR2 YDEGEE. In DNA, the CDR3 is TGTGCCAGCAGCTTAGGGGACAGGGCTAATGAAAAACTGTTTTTT. Protein: CASSLGDRANEKLFF.

This sequence joins TRBV7-9 and TRBJ2-7; 7 positions match TRBD1. V lost 4 bases and J lost 0; bases outside the gene matches: 6. CDR1 is SEHNR and CDR2 is FQNEAQ in the germline V gene (reference sequence). This CDR3 has 15 amino acids. The CDR3 loop is CASSSPTGNSYEQYF. The CDR3 nucleotides are TGTGCCAGCAGCTCTCCGACAGGGAACTCCTACGAGCAGTACTTC.